The rows below give T cell receptor beta chains drawn from one sample of a study of response to subunit inactivated influenza vaccine. TCRdb redid the calling of the RT-PCR reads with MiXCR, one entry per CDR3 protein. The sample contains 700,000 to 800,000 distinct CDR3 sequences, around a sixth of which appear only once. Here the sequenced sample was PBMCs from blood, taken 4 to 6 days after vaccination. All receptors derive from a man aged 50-60 years who received an inactivated influenza vaccine. The CDR3 runs from the conserved cysteine through the conserved F or W. D genes are given only for firm matches. Some rows have no size entry. The others give once, few or many, or a class for an expanded clone.

cdr3_length	v_call	j_call	d_call	clone_size	cdr3_nt	cdr3_aa
14	TRBV3-1	TRBJ2-2	TRBD2	few	TGTGCCAGCAGGGCAACTAGCGGCACCGGGGAGCTGTTTTTT	CASRATSGTGELFF
15	TRBV10-3	TRBJ2-5	-	-	TGTGCCATCAGTGAGATGGGGCAGGGGTTAGAGACCCAGTACTTC	CAISEMGQGLETQYF
16	TRBV4-2	TRBJ1-1	-	-	TGTGCCAGCAGCCACCAAGGCGGTAACTGGCGGACTGAAGCTTTCTTT	CASSHQGGNWRTEAFF
15	TRBV4-1	TRBJ2-7	TRBD1	-	TGCGCCAGCAGCTTTACGGACAGGGATGGCAACGAGCAGTACTTC	CASSFTDRDGNEQYF
12	TRBV6-5	TRBJ2-7	-	-	TGTGCCAGCAGTGGACACATCTACGAGCAGTACTTC	CASSGHIYEQYF
18	TRBV6-1	TRBJ1-3	-	few	TGTGCCAGCAGTCCGAATCGAAGACCGCTACACTCTGGAAACACCATATATTTT	CASSPNRRPLHSGNTIYF
15	TRBV20-1	TRBJ1-5	TRBD1	-	TGCAGTGCTAGTGACAGGGGTAGAAGACTGGAGCCCCAGCATTTT	CSASDRGRRLEPQHF
14	TRBV5-5	TRBJ2-3	-	-	TGTGCCAGCAGCTCCGGCGGTGGCTTCGATACGCAGTATTTT	CASSSGGGFDTQYF
14	TRBV10-2	TRBJ1-6	-	few	TGCGCCAGCCTCAGGGACCCCCATAATTCACCCCTCCACTTT	CASLRDPHNSPLHF
14	TRBV5-1	TRBJ2-7	-	-	TGCGCCAGCAGCTTGACTGACGGGGCCTACGAGCAGTACTTC	CASSLTDGAYEQYF
14	TRBV12-3/TRBV12-4	TRBJ2-3	-	many	TGTGCCAGCAGCCTCCCTCCAGGGGTAGATACGCAGTATTTT	CASSLPPGVDTQYF
17	TRBV7-6	TRBJ2-2	TRBD2	few	TGTGCCAGCAGCTTAGCGCCGTGGACTAGCGGGACGGGGGAGCTGTTTTTT	CASSLAPWTSGTGELFF
16	TRBV7-2	TRBJ1-3	-	many	TGTGCCAGCAGCCGATCCCCCCCCCTCTCTGGAAACACCATATATTTT	CASSRSPPLSGNTIYF
11	TRBV7-9	TRBJ2-5	-	-	TGTGCCAGCACCCCGGGGGAGACCCAGTACTTC	CASTPGETQYF
16	TRBV4-3	TRBJ2-3	TRBD2	-	TGCGCCAGCAGCCAAGGGACTAGGGTATCCGCAGATACGCAGTATTTT	CASSQGTRVSADTQYF
13	TRBV5-5	TRBJ1-4	-	-	TGTGCCAGCACCATTGCGACGGGTGAAAAACTGTTTTTT	CASTIATGEKLFF
17	TRBV12-3/TRBV12-4	TRBJ1-4	-	few	TGTGCCAGCATGGTCGATCCTCCGACAGCAACTAATGAAAAACTGTTTTTT	CASMVDPPTATNEKLFF
15	TRBV20-1	TRBJ2-2	-	few	TGCAGTGCTCATTCGGGGGACTCCTACACCGGGGAGCTGTTTTTT	CSAHSGDSYTGELFF
16	TRBV5-1	TRBJ2-5	-	-	TGCGCCAGCAGCCCTACTTCCGGGACACAGAAGGGGACCCAGTACTTC	CASSPTSGTQKGTQYF
13	TRBV6-1	TRBJ1-5	-	few	TGTGCCAGCAGTGAAGGAGGGGTTCAGCCCCAGCATTTT	CASSEGGVQPQHF
17	TRBV7-9	TRBJ2-7	-	once	TGTGCCAGCACCGCGGATCGGTGGGGGGGGCTAGCCTACGAGCAGTACTTC	CASTADRWGGLAYEQYF
15	TRBV20-1	TRBJ2-7	TRBD2	few	TGCAGTGCCGGAGCCAGGGACTACCTGAGGGGCGAGCAGTACTTC	CSAGARDYLRGEQYF
15	TRBV4-2	TRBJ1-1	TRBD1	-	TGTGCCAGCAGCCAAACGGGACAGTTCAACACTGAAGCTTTCTTT	CASSQTGQFNTEAFF
15	TRBV6-1	TRBJ2-5	-	-	TGTGCCAGCAGTCCAAATCGACTCCTCTCGGAGACCCAGTACTTC	CASSPNRLLSETQYF
15	TRBV9	TRBJ2-5	-	-	TGTGCCAGCAGCGTGGGAGCATCCGCGGCGGAGACCCAGTACTTC	CASSVGASAAETQYF
14	TRBV10-3	TRBJ2-5	-	-	TGTGCCATCAGTGAGTCGGCAGGGAGAGAGACCCAGTACTTC	CAISESAGRETQYF
20	TRBV15	TRBJ2-4	TRBD2	-	TGTGCCACCAGCCCTTTACCGGGACTAGCGGGGGGGCAGGCCAAAAACATTCAGTACTTC	CATSPLPGLAGGQAKNIQYF
17	TRBV27	TRBJ2-7	TRBD2	few	TGTGCCAGCAGTTTATCCCGACTAGCGGGGGGTGCCTACGAGCAGTACTTC	CASSLSRLAGGAYEQYF
15	TRBV20-1	TRBJ1-5	TRBD1	-	TGCAGTGCTAGACGTGGACAGGTCTTAAAAGAGCCCCAGCATTTT	CSARRGQVLKEPQHF
11	TRBV30	TRBJ2-2	-	few	TGTGCCTATGGAGTCCCCGGGGAGCTGTTTTTT	CAYGVPGELFF
15	TRBV4-2	TRBJ2-5	TRBD2	-	TGTGCCAGCAGCCCTAGCGGGAGGTACCAAGAGACCCAGTACTTC	CASSPSGRYQETQYF
14	TRBV12-3/TRBV12-4	TRBJ1-5	-	many	TGTGCCAGCAGTTTGAGTCAGAGCAATCAGCCCCAGCATTTT	CASSLSQSNQPQHF
15	TRBV20-1	TRBJ2-3	TRBD2	-	TGCAGTGCGGAGGGACTAGCGGGAGGACAGGATACGCAGTATTTT	CSAEGLAGGQDTQYF
16	TRBV6-1	TRBJ2-1	TRBD2	few	TGTGCCAGCAGGAACGGGGGGGGTTGGGGCTACAATGAGCAGTTCTTC	CASRNGGGWGYNEQFF
13	TRBV20-1	TRBJ2-3	TRBD2	-	TGCAGGCTAGCGGGTCCTAGCACAGATACGCAGTATTTT	CRLAGPSTDTQYF
15	TRBV4-1	TRBJ1-5	-	-	TGCGCCAGCAGCCAAGGCGTTGAGGGTTGGCAGCCCCAGCATTTT	CASSQGVEGWQPQHF
14	TRBV20-1	TRBJ1-1	-	few	TGCAGTGCTAGACTCCACACCATGAACACTGAAGCTTTCTTT	CSARLHTMNTEAFF
15	TRBV15	TRBJ2-7	TRBD1	many	TGTGCCACCAGCAGAGGGACAGGGGGAAAGGGGGAGCAGTACTTC	CATSRGTGGKGEQYF
13	TRBV7-9	TRBJ1-1	-	-	TGTGCCAGCAAGGGTTCAGCTAACACTGAAGCTTTCTTT	CASKGSANTEAFF
12	TRBV29-1	TRBJ1-2	TRBD1	few	TGCAGCACCGGACAGGGGGCGAATGGCTACACCTTC	CSTGQGANGYTF
15	TRBV4-2	TRBJ1-1	-	few	TGTGCCAGCAGCCAAGGTTTAACAGGGCGCACTGAAGCTTTCTTT	CASSQGLTGRTEAFF
15	TRBV12-3/TRBV12-4	TRBJ2-7	TRBD1	few	TGTGCCAGCAGCAAAGGGACAGGACTGTCCTACGAGCAGTACTTC	CASSKGTGLSYEQYF
16	TRBV18	TRBJ2-6	-	-	TGTGCCAGCTCACCTATCGAGGGGTCTGGGGCCAACGTCCTGACTTTC	CASSPIEGSGANVLTF
13	TRBV18	TRBJ2-7	-	few	TGTGCCAGCTCATCCCCGACAATCCGCGAGCAGTACTTC	CASSSPTIREQYF
13	TRBV7-2	TRBJ1-2	-	many	TGTGCCAGCAGCTCCTTCCCTGGCGCTGGCTACACCTTC	CASSSFPGAGYTF
15	TRBV29-1	TRBJ2-7	TRBD2	-	TGCAGCGTTGAGGGGACTAGCGGGCTCGGCTACGAGCAGTACTTC	CSVEGTSGLGYEQYF
15	TRBV27	TRBJ2-1	-	-	TGTGCCACCAAGAGGACGATGAGCTCCTACAATGAGCAGTTCTTC	CATKRTMSSYNEQFF